This record concerns one TCR beta chain sequence. It has no known antigen specificity. Qualities for individual bases were not recorded, and no much larger clone is one base off. These data come from a study of CD8 T cells in Susac syndrome (dated by TCRdb to between 2018 and 2021). About the study as a whole: Among the Susac syndrome patients who were sequenced, clinically active disease was present in 5 or 6 and clinical remission was observed in under ten. The study used repertoire sequencing to test whether antigen drove CD8+ T cell activation and differentiation in Susac syndrome. Susac syndrome patients were therapy-naive, on corticosteroids (some also receiving IVIg), or on IVIg alone at blood withdrawal.

The paper's findings and limits, for the study overall: In the CD4+ T cell repertoire of Susac syndrome patients, clonal expansion was not detected. The number of individuals in the TCR sequencing and HLA analysis was acknowledged as relatively small.

RNA was extracted using the RNeasy kit, and roughly 0.5 to 1 ug of the RNA was reverse transcribed with random hexamers. The immunoSEQ multiplex PCR assay, which covers 54 Vbeta and 13 Jbeta segments, was used to amplify TCR beta CDR3 regions. PCR amplification bias was corrected by using a synthetic template baseline for primer optimization and computational correction. In the original analysis: Only productive sequences were kept, with reads annotated to V, D and J genes according to IMGT and analyzed in immunoSEQ Analyzer. Clonality was calculated as one minus the Shannon entropy normalized by log2 of the number of productive unique sequences. Public and private clones were assessed among the 100 most prevalent clones of each patient and control. A clone was defined as Susac-specific if it was absent from the healthy and MS cohorts, from over 1,000 published viral clones and from other ImmuneACCESS disease sequences. TCRdb reprocessed the public reads (quality trimming at Q25 with fastp, clone calling with MiXCR) and kept in-frame beta chains. Entries are consolidated by CDR3 protein sequence, retaining the most common genes and DNA. These V and J calls are TCRdb output, not the study's own analysis. For this sample the table gives 160,000 or so distinct CDR3 sequences, of which 90% to 95% were detected only once. The biggest ten clones account for roughly 0.11% of the sample.

V is cut by 0 bases and J by 3 bases, and the space between the germline ends is 10 bases. The cysteine opens and the phenylalanine closes a CDR3 of 15 amino acids. Of the read, only the CDR3 DNA is kept; its 45 bases are in frame from base 1. CDR1 and CDR2 are drawn from the germline V gene: SGHNT, YENEEA. Peripheral blood CD8+ and CD4+ T cells from healthy donors, Susac syndrome patients and multiple sclerosis patients were profiled using high-throughput TCR beta sequencing. Susac syndrome patients met recently defined diagnostic criteria for definite or probable disease. Bulk CD8+ and CD4+ T cells were purified by magnetic negative isolation, whereas CD8+ TEMRA cells were enriched by FACS. Blood was drawn into EDTA tubes, processed within 24 hours, and PBMCs were isolated by density gradient centrifugation. PBMCs intended for TCR sequencing were cryopreserved in liquid nitrogen and were subsequently thawed in a 37 degrees C water bath. The sorted or isolated CD4+, CD8+ and CD8+ TEMRA cells reached a purity of at least 90%.

Sequencing used CD4+ T cells from PBMCs. The chain is made from TRBV11-3 and TRBJ2-3; possibly the D gene is TRBD1, per 6 matching bases. The clonotype was recovered from a human donor with Susac syndrome. The CDR3: CASSLDGGTTDTQYF. The DNA sequence reads TGTGCCAGCAGCTTAGATGGGGGCACGACAGATACGCAGTATTTT.